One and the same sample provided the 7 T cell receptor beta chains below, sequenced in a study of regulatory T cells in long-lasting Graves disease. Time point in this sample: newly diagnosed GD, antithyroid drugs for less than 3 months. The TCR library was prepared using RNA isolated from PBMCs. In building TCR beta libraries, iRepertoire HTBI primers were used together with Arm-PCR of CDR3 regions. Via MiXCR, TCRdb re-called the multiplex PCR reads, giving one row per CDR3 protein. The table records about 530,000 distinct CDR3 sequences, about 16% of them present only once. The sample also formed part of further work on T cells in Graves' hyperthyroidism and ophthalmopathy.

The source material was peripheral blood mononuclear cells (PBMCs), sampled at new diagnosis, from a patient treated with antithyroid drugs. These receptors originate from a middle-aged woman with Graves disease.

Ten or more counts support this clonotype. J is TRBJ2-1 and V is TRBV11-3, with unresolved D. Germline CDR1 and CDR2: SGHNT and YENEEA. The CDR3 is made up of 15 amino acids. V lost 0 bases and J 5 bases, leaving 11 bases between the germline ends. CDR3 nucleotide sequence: TGTGCCAGCAGCTTAGAATTGGCACCCAACAATGAGCAGTTCTTC. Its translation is CASSLELAPNNEQFF.

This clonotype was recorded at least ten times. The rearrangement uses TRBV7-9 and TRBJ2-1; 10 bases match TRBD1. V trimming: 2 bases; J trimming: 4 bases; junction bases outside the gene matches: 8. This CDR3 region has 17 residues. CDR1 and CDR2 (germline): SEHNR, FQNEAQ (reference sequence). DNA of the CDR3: TGTGCCAGCAGCTTATTGGTTTGGGGACAGGGGTACAATGAGCAGTTCTTC. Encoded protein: CASSLLVWGQGYNEQFF.

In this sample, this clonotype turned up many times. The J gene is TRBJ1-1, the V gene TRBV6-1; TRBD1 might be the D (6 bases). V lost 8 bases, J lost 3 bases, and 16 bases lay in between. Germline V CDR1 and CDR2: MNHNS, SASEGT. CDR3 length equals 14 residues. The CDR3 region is CASGGGRVDTEAFF. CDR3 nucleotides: TGTGCCAGCGGGGGGGGCAGGGTAGACACTGAAGCTTTCTTT.

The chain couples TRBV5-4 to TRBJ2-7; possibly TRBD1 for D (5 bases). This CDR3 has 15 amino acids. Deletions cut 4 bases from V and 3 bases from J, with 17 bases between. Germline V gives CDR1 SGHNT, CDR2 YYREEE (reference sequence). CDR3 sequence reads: CASSQEGQGYYEQYF. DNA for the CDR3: TGTGCCAGCAGCCAAGAAGGCCAGGGATACTACGAGCAGTACTTC.

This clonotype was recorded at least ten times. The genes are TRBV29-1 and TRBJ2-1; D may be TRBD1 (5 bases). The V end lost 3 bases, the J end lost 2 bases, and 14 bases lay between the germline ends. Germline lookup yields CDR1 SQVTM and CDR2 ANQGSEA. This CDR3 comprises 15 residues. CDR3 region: CSVEGLGETYNEQFF. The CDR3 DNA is TGCAGCGTTGAGGGGCTCGGCGAAACCTACAATGAGCAGTTCTTC.

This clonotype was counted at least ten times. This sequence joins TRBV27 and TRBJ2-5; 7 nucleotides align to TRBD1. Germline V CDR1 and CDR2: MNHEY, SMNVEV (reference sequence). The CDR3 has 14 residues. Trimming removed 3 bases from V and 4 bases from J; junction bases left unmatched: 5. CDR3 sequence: CASSFKGARETQYF. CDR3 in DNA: TGTGCCAGCAGTTTCAAGGGGGCGCGAGAGACCCAGTACTTC.

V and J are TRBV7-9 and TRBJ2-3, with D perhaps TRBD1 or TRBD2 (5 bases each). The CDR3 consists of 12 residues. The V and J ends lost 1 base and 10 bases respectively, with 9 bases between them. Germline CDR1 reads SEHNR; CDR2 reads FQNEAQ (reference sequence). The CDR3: CASSLVWGPQYF. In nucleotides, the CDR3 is TGTGCCAGCAGCTTAGTTTGGGGACCGCAGTATTTT. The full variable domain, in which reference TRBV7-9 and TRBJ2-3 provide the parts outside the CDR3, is DTGVSQNPRHKITKRGQNVTFRCDPISEHNRLYWYRQTLGQGPEFLTYFQNEAQLEKSRLLSDRFSAERPKGSFSTLEIQRTEQGDSAMYLCASSLVWGPQYFGPGTRLTVL.